Below, one T cell receptor beta chain is given with its context. CDR1 is SQVTM and CDR2 is ANQGSEA in the germline V gene. CDR3 length: 13 amino acids. J lost 4 bases, V lost 8 bases, and 5 bases had no gene match. These data are taken from a study of T cell changes during pregnancy in multiple sclerosis. TCRdb's copy holds only in-frame clones and misses some; the assay was immunoSEQ multiplex PCR. The data hold around 100,000 clones, with approximately 90% observed a single time. The source material was peripheral blood, sampled after pregnancy. This receptor was identified in a female donor with multiple sclerosis, enrolled in a pregnancy study. The chain couples TRBV29-1 to TRBJ2-5, with 12 bases lining up with TRBD2. CDR3 amino acids: CSITSGRRETQYF. Written as DNA, the CDR3 is TGCAGCATAACTAGCGGGAGGAGAGAGACCCAGTACTTC.